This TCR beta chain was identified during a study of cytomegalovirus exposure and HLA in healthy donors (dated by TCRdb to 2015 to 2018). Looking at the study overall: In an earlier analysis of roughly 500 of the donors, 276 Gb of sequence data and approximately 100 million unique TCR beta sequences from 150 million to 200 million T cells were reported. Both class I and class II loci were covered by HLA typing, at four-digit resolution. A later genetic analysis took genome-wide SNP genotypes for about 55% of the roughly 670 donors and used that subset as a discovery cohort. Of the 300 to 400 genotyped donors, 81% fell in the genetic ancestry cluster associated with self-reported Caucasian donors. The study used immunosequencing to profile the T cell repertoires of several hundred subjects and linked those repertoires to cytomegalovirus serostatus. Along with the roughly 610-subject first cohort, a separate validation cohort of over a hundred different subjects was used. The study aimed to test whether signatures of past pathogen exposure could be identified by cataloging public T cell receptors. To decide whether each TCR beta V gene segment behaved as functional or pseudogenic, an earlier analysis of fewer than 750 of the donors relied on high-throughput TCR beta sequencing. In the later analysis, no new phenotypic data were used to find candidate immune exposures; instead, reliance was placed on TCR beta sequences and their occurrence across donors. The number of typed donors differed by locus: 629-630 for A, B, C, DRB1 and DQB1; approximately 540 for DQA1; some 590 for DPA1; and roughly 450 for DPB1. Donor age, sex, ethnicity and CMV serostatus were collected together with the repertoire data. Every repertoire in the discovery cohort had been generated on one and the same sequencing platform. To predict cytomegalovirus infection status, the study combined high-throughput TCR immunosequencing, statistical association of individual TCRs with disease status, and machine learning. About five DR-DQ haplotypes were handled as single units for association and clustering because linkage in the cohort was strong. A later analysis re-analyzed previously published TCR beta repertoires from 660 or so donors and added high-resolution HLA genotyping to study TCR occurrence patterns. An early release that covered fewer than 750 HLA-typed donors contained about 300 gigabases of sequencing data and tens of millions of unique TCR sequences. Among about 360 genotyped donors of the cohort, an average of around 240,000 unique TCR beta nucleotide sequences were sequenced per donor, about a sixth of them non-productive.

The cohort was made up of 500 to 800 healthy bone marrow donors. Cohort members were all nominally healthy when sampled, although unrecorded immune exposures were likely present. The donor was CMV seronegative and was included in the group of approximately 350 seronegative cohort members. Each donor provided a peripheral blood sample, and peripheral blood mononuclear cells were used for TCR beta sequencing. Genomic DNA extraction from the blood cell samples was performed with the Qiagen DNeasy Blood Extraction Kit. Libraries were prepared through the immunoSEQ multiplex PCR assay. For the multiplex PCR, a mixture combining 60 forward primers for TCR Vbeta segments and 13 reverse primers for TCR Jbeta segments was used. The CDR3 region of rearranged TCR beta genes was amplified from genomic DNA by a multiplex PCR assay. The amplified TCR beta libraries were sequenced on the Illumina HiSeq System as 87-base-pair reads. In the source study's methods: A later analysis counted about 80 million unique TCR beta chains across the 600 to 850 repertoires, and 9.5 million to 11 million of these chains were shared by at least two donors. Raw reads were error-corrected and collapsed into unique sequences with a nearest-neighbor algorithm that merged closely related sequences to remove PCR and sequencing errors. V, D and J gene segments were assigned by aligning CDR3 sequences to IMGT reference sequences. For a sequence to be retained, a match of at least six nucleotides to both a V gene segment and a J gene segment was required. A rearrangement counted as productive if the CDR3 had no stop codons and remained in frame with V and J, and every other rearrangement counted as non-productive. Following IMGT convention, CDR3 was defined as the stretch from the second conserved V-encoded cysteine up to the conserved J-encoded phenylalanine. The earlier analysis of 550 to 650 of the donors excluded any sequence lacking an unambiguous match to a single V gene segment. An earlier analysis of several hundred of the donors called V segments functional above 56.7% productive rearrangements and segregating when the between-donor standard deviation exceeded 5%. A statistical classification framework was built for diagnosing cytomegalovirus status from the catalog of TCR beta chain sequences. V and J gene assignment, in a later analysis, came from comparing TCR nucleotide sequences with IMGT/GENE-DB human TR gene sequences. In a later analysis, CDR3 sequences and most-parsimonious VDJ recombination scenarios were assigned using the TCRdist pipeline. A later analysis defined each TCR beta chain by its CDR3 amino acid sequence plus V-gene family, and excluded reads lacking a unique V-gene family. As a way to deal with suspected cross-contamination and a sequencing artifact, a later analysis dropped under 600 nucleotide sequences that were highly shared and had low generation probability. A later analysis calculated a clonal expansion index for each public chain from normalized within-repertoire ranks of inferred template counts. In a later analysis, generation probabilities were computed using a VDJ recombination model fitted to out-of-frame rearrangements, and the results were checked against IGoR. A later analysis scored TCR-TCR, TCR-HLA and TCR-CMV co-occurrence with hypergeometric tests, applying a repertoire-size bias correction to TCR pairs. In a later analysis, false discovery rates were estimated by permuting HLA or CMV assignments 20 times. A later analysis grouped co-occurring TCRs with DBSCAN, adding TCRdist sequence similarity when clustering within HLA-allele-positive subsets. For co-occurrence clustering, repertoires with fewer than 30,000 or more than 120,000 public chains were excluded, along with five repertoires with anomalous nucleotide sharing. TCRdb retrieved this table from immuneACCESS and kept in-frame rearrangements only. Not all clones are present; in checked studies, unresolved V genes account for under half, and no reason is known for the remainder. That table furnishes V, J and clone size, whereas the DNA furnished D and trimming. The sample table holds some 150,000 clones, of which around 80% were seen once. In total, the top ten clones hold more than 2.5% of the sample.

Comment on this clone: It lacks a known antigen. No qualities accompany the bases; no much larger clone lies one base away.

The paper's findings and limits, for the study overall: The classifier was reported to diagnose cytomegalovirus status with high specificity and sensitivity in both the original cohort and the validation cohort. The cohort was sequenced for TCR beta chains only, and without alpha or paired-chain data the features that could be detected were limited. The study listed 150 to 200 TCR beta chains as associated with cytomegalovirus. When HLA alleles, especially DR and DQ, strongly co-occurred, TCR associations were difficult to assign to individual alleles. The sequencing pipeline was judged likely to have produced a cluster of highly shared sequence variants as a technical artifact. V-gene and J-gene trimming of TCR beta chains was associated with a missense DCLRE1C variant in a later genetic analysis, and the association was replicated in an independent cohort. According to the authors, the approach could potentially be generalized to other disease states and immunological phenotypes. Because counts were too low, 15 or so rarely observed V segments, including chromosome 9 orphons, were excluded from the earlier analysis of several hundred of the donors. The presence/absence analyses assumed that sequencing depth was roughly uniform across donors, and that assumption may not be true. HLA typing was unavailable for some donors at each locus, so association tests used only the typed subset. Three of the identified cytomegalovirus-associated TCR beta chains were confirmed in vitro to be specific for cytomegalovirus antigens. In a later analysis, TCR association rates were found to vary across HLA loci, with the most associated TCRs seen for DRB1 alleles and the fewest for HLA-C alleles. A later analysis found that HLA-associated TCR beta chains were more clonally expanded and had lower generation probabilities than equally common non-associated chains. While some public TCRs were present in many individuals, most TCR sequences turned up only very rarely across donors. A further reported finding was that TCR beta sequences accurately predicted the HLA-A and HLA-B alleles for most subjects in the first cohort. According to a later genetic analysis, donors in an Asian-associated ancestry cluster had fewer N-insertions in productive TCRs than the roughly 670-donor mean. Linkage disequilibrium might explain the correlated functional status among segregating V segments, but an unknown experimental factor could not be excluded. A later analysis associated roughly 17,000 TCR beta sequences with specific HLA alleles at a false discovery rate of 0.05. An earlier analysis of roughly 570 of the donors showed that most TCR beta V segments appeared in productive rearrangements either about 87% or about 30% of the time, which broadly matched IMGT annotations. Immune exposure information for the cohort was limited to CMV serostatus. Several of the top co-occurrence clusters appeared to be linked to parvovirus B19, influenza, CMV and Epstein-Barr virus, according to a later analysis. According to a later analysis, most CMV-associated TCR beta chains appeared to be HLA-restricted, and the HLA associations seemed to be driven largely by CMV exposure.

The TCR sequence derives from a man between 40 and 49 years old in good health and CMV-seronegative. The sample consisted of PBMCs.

The CDR3 region: CASSQPRGGTLNTGELFF. The sequenced DNA: TGTGCCAGCAGCCAACCCCGGGGAGGGACATTGAACACCGGGGAGCTGTTTTTT. Rearrangement joined TRBV4-2 to TRBJ2-2, with TRBD2 perhaps the D gene, on 7 matching bases. The CDR3 measures 18 amino acids from cysteine to phenylalanine. The only DNA kept is the CDR3, 54 bases in frame from the first base. V loses 2 bases of germline sequence and J loses 1 base, and the interval between the two ends is 17 bases. CDR1 and CDR2 are read off the germline V gene as LGHNA and YNFKEQ.